This TCR beta chain was documented in a study of OX40 agonist ivuxolimab in advanced cancers. TCRdb's copy holds only in-frame clones and misses some; the assay was immunoSEQ multiplex PCR. The sample gives some 54,000 clones, nearly 80% of which show up once; less than 4.5% is in the top ten. General study points: Clonal expansion was seen in CD4+ and CD8+ blood T cells by week 6 at 0.1 to 3.0 mg/kg. With doses of 0.1-3.0 mg/kg, partial responders showed among the lowest clonal expansion.

Trimming took 6 bases from V and 5 from J; bases not matched to a gene: 7. The germline gives CDR1 LNHDA, CDR2 SQIVND (reference sequence). This CDR3 has 14 residues. This clone was observed a single time. Its antigen is unidentified. The specimen was CD4+ or CD8+ T cells sorted from blood, collected in a trial of the OX40 agonist ivuxolimab. The V and J genes are TRBV19 and TRBJ2-1, with 7 bases matching TRBD2. The sequence was collected from an adult with an advanced solid tumor such as melanoma, head and neck, liver or kidney cancer. The CDR3 here is CASRHRGGDNEQFF. The CDR3 DNA is TGTGCCAGTAGGCACCGGGGAGGGGACAATGAGCAGTTCTTC.